This T cell receptor beta chain comes out of a study of patients and donors after allogeneic stem cell transplantation. Germline CDR1 reads MNHEY; CDR2 reads SVGEGT. The CDR3 runs to 14 residues. V dropped 2 bases and J dropped 7; count of bases not matched to a gene: 7. TCRdb reprocessed the RT-PCR reads via MiXCR and lists one record per CDR3 protein. Of approximately 410,000 distinct CDR3 sequences detected, 16% appear once; the ten largest clones hold less than 9.5%. V usage is TRBV6-2 or TRBV6-3 and J usage is TRBJ1-2, with 7 positions matching TRBD1. Material for sequencing was blood, either unsorted or a sorted T cell fraction (not recorded which). This clonotype originated in a human donor who was either an allogeneic HSCT recipient or a stem cell or donor lymphocyte infusion donor (not recorded which). It is not recorded whose cells these are; they may come from a transplant donor. The DNA of the CDR3 is TGTGCCAGCAGTTACCACGACAGGGTCGGTGGCTACACCTTC. This translates into CASSYHDRVGGYTF.